This T cell receptor beta chain emerged from a study of neurological immune-mediated disorders. Overall study results and limits: With the multiple sclerosis repertoire cluster, none of the clinical or MRI features showed an association. The absence of shared CDR3 amino acid sequences among expanded clones across subjects suggests private repertoires in all groups.

This clonotype was detected many times. Its antigen is undetermined. The V and J ends lost 4 bases and 0 bases respectively, with 13 bases between them. The CDR3 runs 17 residues. Germline-derived CDR1 and CDR2 are LGHDT and YNNKEL (reference sequence). TCRdb reprocessed the 5' RACE reads with MiXCR, giving one entry per CDR3 protein. The repertoire holds around 69,000 distinct CDR3 sequences, with 3.4% as singletons. This chain links TRBV3-1 with TRBJ1-6; D may be TRBD1 (5 bases). This receptor was identified in a man in his forties or fifties with multiple sclerosis. Material for sequencing was PBMCs. The CDR3 DNA follows: TGTGCCAGCAGCCCACGACAGTTGAGCTCCTATAATTCACCCCTCCACTTT. Protein: CASSPRQLSSYNSPLHF.